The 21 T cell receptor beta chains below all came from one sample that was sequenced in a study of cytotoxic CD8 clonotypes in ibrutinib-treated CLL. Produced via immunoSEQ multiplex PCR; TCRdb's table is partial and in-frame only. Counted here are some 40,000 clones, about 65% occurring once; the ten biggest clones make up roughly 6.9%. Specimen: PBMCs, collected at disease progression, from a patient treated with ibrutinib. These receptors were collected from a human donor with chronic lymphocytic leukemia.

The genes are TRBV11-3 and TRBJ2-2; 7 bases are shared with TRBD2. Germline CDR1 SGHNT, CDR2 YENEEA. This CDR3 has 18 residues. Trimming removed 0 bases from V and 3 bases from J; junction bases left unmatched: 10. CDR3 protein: CASSLDRFYGGDTGELFF. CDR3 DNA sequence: TGTGCCAGCAGCTTAGATCGGTTTTATGGGGGGGACACCGGGGAGCTGTTTTTT. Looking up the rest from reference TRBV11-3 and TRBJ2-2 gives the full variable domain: EAGVVQSPRYKIIEKKQPVAFWCNPISGHNTLYWYLQNLGQGPELLIRYENEEAVDDSQLPKDRFSAERLKGVDSTLKIQPAELGDSAVYLCASSLDRFYGGDTGELFFGEGSRLTVL.

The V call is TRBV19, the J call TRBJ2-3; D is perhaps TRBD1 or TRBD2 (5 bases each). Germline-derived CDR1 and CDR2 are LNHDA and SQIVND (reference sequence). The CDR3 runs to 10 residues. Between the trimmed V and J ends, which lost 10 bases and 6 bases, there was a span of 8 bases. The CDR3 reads CATWGDTQYF. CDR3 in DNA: TGTGCCACCTGGGGGGATACGCAGTATTTT.

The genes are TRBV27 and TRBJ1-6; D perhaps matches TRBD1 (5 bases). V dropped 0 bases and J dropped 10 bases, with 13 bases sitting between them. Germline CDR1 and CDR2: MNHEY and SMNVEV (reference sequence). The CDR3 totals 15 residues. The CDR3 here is CASSLSEGSGSPLHF. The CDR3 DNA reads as TGTGCCAGCAGTTTATCCGAGGGGTCAGGGTCACCCCTCCACTTT.

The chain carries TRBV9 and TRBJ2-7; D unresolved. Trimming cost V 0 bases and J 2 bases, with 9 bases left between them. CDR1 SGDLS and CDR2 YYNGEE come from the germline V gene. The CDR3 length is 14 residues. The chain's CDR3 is CASSVDGRTYEQYF. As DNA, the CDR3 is TGTGCCAGCAGCGTAGATGGGCGGACCTACGAGCAGTACTTC.

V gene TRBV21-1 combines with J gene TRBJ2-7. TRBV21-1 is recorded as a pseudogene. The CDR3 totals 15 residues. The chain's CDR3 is CAISRGAPFLYEQYF. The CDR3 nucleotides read TGTGCCATATCGAGGGGGGCGCCATTCCTCTACGAGCAGTACTTC.

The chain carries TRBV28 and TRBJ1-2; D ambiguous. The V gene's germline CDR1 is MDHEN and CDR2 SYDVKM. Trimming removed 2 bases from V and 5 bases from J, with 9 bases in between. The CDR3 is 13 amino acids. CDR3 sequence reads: CASSLKAEYGYTF. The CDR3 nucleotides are TGTGCCAGCAGTTTAAAGGCAGAATATGGCTACACCTTC.

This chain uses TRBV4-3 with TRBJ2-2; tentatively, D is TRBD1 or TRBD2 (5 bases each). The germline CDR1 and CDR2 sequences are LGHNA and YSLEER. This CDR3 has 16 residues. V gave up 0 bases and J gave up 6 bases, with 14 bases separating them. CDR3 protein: CASSQDRGQWPGELFF. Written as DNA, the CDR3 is TGCGCCAGCAGCCAAGATCGGGGCCAGTGGCCCGGGGAGCTGTTTTTT.

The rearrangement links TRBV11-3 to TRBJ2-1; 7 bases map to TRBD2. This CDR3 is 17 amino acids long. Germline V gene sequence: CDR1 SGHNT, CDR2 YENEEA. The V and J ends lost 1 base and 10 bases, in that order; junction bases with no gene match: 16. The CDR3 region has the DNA TGTGCCAGCAGCTTAGGGCTATGGAGCGGGACCGCCCGGGAGCAGTTCTTC. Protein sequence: CASSLGLWSGTAREQFF.

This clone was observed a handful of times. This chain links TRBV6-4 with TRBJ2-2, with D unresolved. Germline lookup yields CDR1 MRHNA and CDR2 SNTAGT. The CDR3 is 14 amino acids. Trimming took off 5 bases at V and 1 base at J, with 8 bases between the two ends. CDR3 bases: TGTGCCAGCAGTTCCCGACAGAACACCGGGGAGCTGTTTTTT. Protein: CASSSRQNTGELFF.

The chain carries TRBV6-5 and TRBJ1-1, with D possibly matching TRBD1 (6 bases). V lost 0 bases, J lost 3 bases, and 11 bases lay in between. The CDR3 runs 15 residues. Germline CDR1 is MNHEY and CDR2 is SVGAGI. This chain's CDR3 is CASSYSGGPDTEAFF. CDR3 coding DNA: TGTGCCAGCAGTTACTCGGGGGGGCCGGACACTGAAGCTTTCTTT.

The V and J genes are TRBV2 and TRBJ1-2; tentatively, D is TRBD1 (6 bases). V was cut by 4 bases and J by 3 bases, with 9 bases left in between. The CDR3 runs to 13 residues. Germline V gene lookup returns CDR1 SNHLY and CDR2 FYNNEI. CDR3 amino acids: CASSGQGYYGYTF. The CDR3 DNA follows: TGTGCCAGCAGTGGTCAGGGGTACTATGGCTACACCTTC.

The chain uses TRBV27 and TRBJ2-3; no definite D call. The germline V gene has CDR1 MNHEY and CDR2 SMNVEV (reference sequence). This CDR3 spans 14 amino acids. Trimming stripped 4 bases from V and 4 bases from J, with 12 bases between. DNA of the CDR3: TGTGCCAGCAGTTCTCCCGTGGGCGCAGATACGCAGTATTTT. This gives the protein CASSSPVGADTQYF.

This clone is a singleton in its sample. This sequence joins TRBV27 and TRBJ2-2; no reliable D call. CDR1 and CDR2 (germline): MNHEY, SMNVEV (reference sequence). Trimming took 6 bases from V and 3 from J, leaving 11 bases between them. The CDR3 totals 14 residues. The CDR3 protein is CASSLTAYTGELFF. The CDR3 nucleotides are TGTGCCAGCAGCCTGACGGCTTACACCGGGGAGCTGTTTTTT.

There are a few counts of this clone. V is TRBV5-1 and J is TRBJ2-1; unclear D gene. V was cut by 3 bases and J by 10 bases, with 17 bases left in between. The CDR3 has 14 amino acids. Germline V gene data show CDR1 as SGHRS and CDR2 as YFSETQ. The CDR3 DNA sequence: TGCGCCAGCAGCTGGCCGGGCCATCTCAACGAGCAGTTCTTC. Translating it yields CASSWPGHLNEQFF.

CDR3 residues: CASSSWGDGPYEQYF. In DNA, the CDR3 is TGTGCCAGCAGCTCCTGGGGGGACGGTCCCTACGAGCAGTACTTC. The rearrangement uses TRBV13 and TRBJ2-7; D perhaps matches TRBD2 (6 bases). This CDR3 region has 15 residues. Germline V gene sequence: CDR1 PRHDT, CDR2 FYEKMQ (reference sequence). V shed 4 bases and J shed 2 bases, with 15 bases lying between them.

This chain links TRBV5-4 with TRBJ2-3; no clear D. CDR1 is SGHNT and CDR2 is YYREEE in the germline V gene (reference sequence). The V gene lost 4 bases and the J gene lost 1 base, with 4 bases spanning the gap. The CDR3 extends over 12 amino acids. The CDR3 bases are TGTGCCAGCAGCGCGGGCACAGATACGCAGTATTTT. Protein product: CASSAGTDTQYF.

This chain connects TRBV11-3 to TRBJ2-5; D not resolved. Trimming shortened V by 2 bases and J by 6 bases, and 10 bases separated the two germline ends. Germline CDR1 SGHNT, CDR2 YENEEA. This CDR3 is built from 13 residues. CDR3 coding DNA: TGTGCCAGCAGCTTATTTTTCGGGCAGACCCAGTACTTC. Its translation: CASSLFFGQTQYF.

CDR3 amino acids: CASSFADRGPGNTIYF. DNA for the CDR3: TGTGCCAGCAGCTTTGCGGACAGGGGACCCGGAAACACCATATATTTT. The chain combines TRBV5-4 with TRBJ1-3; 9 bases are shared with TRBD1. Trimming removed 2 bases from V and 4 bases from J; junction bases left unmatched: 7. The CDR3 sequence is 16 residues long. Germline V gene data show CDR1 as SGHNT and CDR2 as YYREEE (reference sequence).

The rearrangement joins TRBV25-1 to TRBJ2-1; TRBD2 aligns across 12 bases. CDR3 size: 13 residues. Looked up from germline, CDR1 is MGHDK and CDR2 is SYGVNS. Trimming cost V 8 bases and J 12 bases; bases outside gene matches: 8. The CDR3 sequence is CASQTSGRVVQFF. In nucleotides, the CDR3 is TGTGCCAGCCAGACTAGCGGGAGAGTAGTGCAGTTCTTC.

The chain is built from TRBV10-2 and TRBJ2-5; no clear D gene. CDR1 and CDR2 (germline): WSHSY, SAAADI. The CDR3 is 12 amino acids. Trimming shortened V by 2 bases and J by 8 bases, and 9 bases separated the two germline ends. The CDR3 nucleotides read TGCGCCAGCAGTGAGGGAGCACGAACCCAGTACTTC. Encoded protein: CASSEGARTQYF.

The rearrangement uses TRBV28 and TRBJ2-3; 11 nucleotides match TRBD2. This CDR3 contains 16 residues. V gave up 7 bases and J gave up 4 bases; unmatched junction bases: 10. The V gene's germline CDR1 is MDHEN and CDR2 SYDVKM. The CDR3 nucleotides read TGTGCCAGCAAAAAGCCCACTAGCGGGAGATCAGATACGCAGTATTTT. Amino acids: CASKKPTSGRSDTQYF. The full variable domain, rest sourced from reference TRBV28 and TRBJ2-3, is DVKVTQSSRYLVKRTGEKVFLECVQDMDHENMFWYRQDPGLGLRLIYFSYDVKMKEKGDIPEGYSVSREKKERFSLILESASTNQTSMYLCASKKPTSGRSDTQYFGPGTRLTVL.